These 17 T cell receptor beta chains were sequenced from one sample in a study of shared clonotypes between healthy human individuals. The table came from immunoSEQ multiplex PCR; TCRdb's copy has only in-frame clones and leaves some out. The profile shows about 1.9 million clones, around 95% of them singletons. It was CD45RO-negative cells, positively selected for CCR7, that made up naive CD8 cells, with terminally differentiated effector memory CD45RA+ cells excluded. Sequencing was done on a sample of naive CD8+ T cells from PBMCs. These receptors originate from a man aged 18 to 30 in good health. Some clones in this sample may be carry-over from other donors' samples.

On this clone: This CDR3 is also generated by other DNA sequences in the sample. The J gene is TRBJ2-7, the V gene TRBV27; D ambiguous. The germline V gene has CDR1 MNHEY and CDR2 SMNVEV (reference sequence). V lost 4 bases, J lost 0 bases, and 7 bases lay in between. This CDR3 spans 13 amino acids. CDR3 in amino acids: CASSYSSSYEQYF. CDR3 coding DNA: TGTGCCAGCAGTTACAGTAGCTCCTACGAGCAGTACTTC.

V and J are TRBV28 and TRBJ2-3, with 11 positions matching TRBD2. This CDR3 has 18 amino acids. The V segment lost 3 bases and the J segment 2 bases; nucleotides outside the gene matches: 10. CDR1 MDHEN and CDR2 SYDVKM come from the germline V gene. Here the CDR3 reads CASSLGSGREPTTDTQYF. Here the CDR3 DNA reads TGTGCCAGCAGTTTGGGTAGCGGGAGGGAACCTACCACAGATACGCAGTATTTT.

In its sample, this clone was seen once. V is TRBV7-2 and J is TRBJ1-4, with TRBD1 matching 8 bases. From germline, CDR1 is SGHTA and CDR2 FQGNSA. Trimming at V came to 5 bases and at J to 4 bases, leaving 6 bases not matched to a gene. This CDR3 is 15 amino acids long. Written as DNA, the CDR3 is TGTGCCAGCAGCCTAATCGACAGGGGTAATGAAAAACTGTTTTTT. Amino acid sequence: CASSLIDRGNEKLFF.

The rearrangement joins TRBV9 to TRBJ2-3; tentatively, D is TRBD2 (5 bases). The CDR3 is 16 residues long. Germline V lookup: CDR1 SGDLS, CDR2 YYNGEE. V dropped 0 bases and J dropped 0 bases, with 11 bases sitting between them. DNA of the CDR3: TGTGCCAGCAGCGTAGAAGGAGGAGAGAGCACAGATACGCAGTATTTT. Its translation: CASSVEGGESTDTQYF.

Points on this clone: In the same sample, other DNA sequences code for this CDR3. The chain combines TRBV28 with TRBJ2-7, with a possible D match to TRBD2 (6 bases). The CDR3 loop spans 14 amino acids. In germline, CDR1 is MDHEN, CDR2 SYDVKM. V lost 3 bases and J 0 bases, leaving 9 bases between the germline ends. CDR3 sequence: CASSLVGSSYEQYF. The CDR3 bases are TGTGCCAGCAGTTTGGTCGGGAGCTCCTACGAGCAGTACTTC.

The gene calls are TRBV5-1 and TRBJ2-1; D is ambiguous. From germline, CDR1 is SGHRS and CDR2 YFSETQ. This CDR3 has 17 amino acids. With 0 bases removed from V and 5 bases from J, the gap between germline ends came to 18 bases. The CDR3 DNA follows: TGCGCCAGCAGCTTGGGGTTTAGGCCCCCAGGCGACAATGAGCAGTTCTTC. Translating it yields CASSLGFRPPGDNEQFF.

The chain has TRBV27 and TRBJ2-1; D may correspond to TRBD1 or TRBD2 (6 bases each). The ends were cut back, 5 bases at V and 7 bases at J, with 18 bases in the middle. CDR3 length: 15 residues. Germline CDR1 MNHEY, CDR2 SMNVEV (reference sequence). The chain's CDR3 is CASSSGRGQGNEQFF. In DNA, the CDR3 is TGTGCCAGCAGTAGCGGGCGTGGCCAGGGGAATGAGCAGTTCTTC.

This rearrangement joins TRBV27 to TRBJ1-1; D is unresolved. CDR1 and CDR2 (germline): MNHEY, SMNVEV (reference sequence). Trimming took off 5 bases at V and 4 bases at J, with 20 bases between the two ends. The CDR3 totals 16 residues. CDR3 nucleotide sequence: TGTGCCAGCAGTGACCTAAGATCGGCTGAGATCACTGAAGCTTTCTTT. Translated: CASSDLRSAEITEAFF.

V and J are TRBV13 and TRBJ2-1, with TRBD2 matching 14 bases. Germline CDR1 PRHDT, CDR2 FYEKMQ (reference sequence). With V trimmed by 7 bases and J by 7 bases, 9 bases remained unmatched. This CDR3 comprises 16 residues. This CDR3 is CASTQPGLAGVNEQFF. Written as DNA, the CDR3 is TGTGCCAGCACTCAACCGGGACTAGCGGGAGTTAATGAGCAGTTCTTC.

Concerning this clone: Other DNA variants within this sample encode the same CDR3. This chain connects TRBV5-1 to TRBJ2-7, with D hard to call. The CDR3 spans 14 residues. Trimming left V 0 bases short and J 2 bases short, with 9 bases between. CDR1 is SGHRS, CDR2 YFSETQ, per germline. This chain's CDR3 is CASSLEAGAYEQYF. The CDR3 nucleotides read TGCGCCAGCAGCTTGGAGGCCGGAGCCTACGAGCAGTACTTC.

This rearrangement joins TRBV27 to TRBJ2-1, with D possibly being TRBD1 or TRBD2 (5 bases each). This CDR3 is 15 amino acids long. V was shortened by 0 bases and J by 6 bases, with 12 bases between the two germline ends. Germline V CDR1 and CDR2: MNHEY, SMNVEV (reference sequence). The CDR3 sequence: CASSLSRRGANEQFF. CDR3 in DNA: TGTGCCAGCAGTTTATCTAGGCGAGGGGCCAATGAGCAGTTCTTC.

The chain links TRBV5-1 to TRBJ2-7; no definite D call. V gave up 3 bases and J gave up 3 bases, with 16 bases separating them. The CDR3 has 15 amino acids. The germline gives CDR1 SGHRS, CDR2 YFSETQ. The DNA of the CDR3 is TGCGCCAGCAGCTCAACAGCAAGCCGAGTCTACGAGCAGTACTTC. The encoded protein is CASSSTASRVYEQYF.

The rearrangement links TRBV28 to TRBJ2-1, with a weak D call TRBD2 (6 bases). The length of the CDR3 is 18 residues. Trimming cost V 2 bases and J 0 bases, with 17 bases left between them. Germline-derived CDR1 and CDR2 are MDHEN and SYDVKM. The CDR3 region is CASSLPGTAPSSYNEQFF. The CDR3 coding sequence is TGTGCCAGCAGTTTACCTGGGACTGCCCCAAGCTCCTACAATGAGCAGTTCTTC.

J is TRBJ2-7 and V is TRBV27; 8 bases are a match to TRBD1. This CDR3 is built from 16 residues. J was trimmed by 2 bases and V by 4 bases; bases with no gene match: 10. Looked up from germline, CDR1 is MNHEY and CDR2 is SMNVEV (reference sequence). Written as DNA, the CDR3 is TGTGCCAGCAGTTCCCAGGGGGCTGGCGGGCCCTACGAGCAGTACTTC. The encoded protein is CASSSQGAGGPYEQYF.

The chain links TRBV11-3 to TRBJ1-2, with D possibly matching TRBD1 (5 bases). The CDR3 length is 15 residues. From germline, CDR1 is SGHNT and CDR2 YENEEA. V lost 5 bases and J lost 4, with 17 bases in between. In DNA form, the CDR3 reads TGTGCCAGCAGCGAAACCAGGGAGGTGCTCTATGGCTACACCTTC. Protein sequence: CASSETREVLYGYTF.

The V and J genes are TRBV27 and TRBJ2-1; 7 positions agree with TRBD1. This CDR3 comprises 12 residues. V lost 8 bases to trimming and J lost 8 bases; unmatched junction nucleotides: 6. Germline values: CDR1 MNHEY, CDR2 SMNVEV (reference sequence). CDR3 loop: CASGRGIHEQFF. The CDR3 bases are TGTGCCAGCGGCAGGGGGATCCATGAGCAGTTCTTC.

The J gene is TRBJ2-3, the V gene TRBV7-9; 11 bases match TRBD2. J lost 5 bases, V lost 6 bases, and 10 bases had no gene match. The V gene's germline CDR1 is SEHNR and CDR2 FQNEAQ (reference sequence). This CDR3 region has 16 residues. CDR3 sequence: CASRPTSGSSQDTQYF. The CDR3 coding sequence is TGTGCCAGCAGGCCTACTAGCGGGAGCTCCCAAGATACGCAGTATTTT.